A single sample is the source of the 16 T cell receptor beta chains below, sequenced in a study of T cell repertoires in cytomegalovirus infection. TCRdb called the reads again in MiXCR, with one record for every CDR3 protein. The table has hundreds of thousands of distinct CDR3 sequences, roughly 12% seen once. The sequenced material came from PBMCs. The receptors derive from a human donor in good health (CMV status not recorded). Some clones in this sample may be carry-over from other donors' samples.

This clonotype was observed at least ten times. The V gene is TRBV28, the J gene TRBJ1-1; perhaps TRBD1 as D (5 bases). V was trimmed by 2 bases and J by 4 bases, leaving 17 bases between them. In germline, CDR1 is MDHEN, CDR2 SYDVKM. The CDR3 runs 16 residues. The CDR3 is CASSLVQGRSGTEAFF. The CDR3 nucleotides read TGTGCCAGCAGTTTAGTCCAGGGACGGTCTGGCACTGAAGCTTTCTTT. Filled out from reference TRBV28 and TRBJ1-1, the complete variable domain reads DVKVTQSSRYLVKRTGEKVFLECVQDMDHENMFWYRQDPGLGLRLIYFSYDVKMKEKGDIPEGYSVSREKKERFSLILESASTNQTSMYLCASSLVQGRSGTEAFFGQGTRLTVV.

The chain is built from TRBV9 and TRBJ2-7; TRBD2 agrees at 7 bases. Germline V gene sequence: CDR1 SGDLS, CDR2 YYNGEE. The CDR3 spans 15 residues. The V segment lost 0 bases and the J segment 0 bases; nucleotides outside the gene matches: 3. CDR3 sequence reads: CASSVAPSGSYEQYF. DNA for the CDR3: TGTGCCAGCAGCGTAGCCCCTAGCGGCTCCTACGAGCAGTACTTC.

This clonotype was detected only a few times. The rearrangement joins TRBV27 to TRBJ2-3; weak D call: TRBD2 (5 bases). V gave up 5 bases and J gave up 1 base, with 13 bases separating them. Per germline, CDR1 MNHEY and CDR2 SMNVEV (reference sequence). The length of the CDR3 is 15 residues. The CDR3 nucleotides are TGTGCCAGCAGTCTCTCCGTTAGCGGCACAGATACGCAGTATTTT. This encodes CASSLSVSGTDTQYF.

This clonotype was detected ten times or more. The CDR3 nucleotides are TGCGCCAGCAGCTTGGGGGGAAGTAACGAGCAGTACTTC. It yields the protein CASSLGGSNEQYF. The rearrangement links TRBV5-1 to TRBJ2-7; D call uncertain. Germline CDR1 is SGHRS and CDR2 is YFSETQ. V lost 0 bases and J 5 bases, leaving 9 bases between the germline ends. The CDR3 totals 13 residues.

V and J are TRBV12-3 or TRBV12-4 and TRBJ2-7; weak D call: TRBD1 (6 bases). V lost 1 base to trimming and J lost 6 bases, with 10 bases between them. This CDR3 comprises 13 residues. CDR3 sequence (DNA): TGTGCCAGCAGTTTAGGCAGGGGATCCGAGCAGTACTTC. Amino acids: CASSLGRGSEQYF.

The V call is TRBV20-1, the J call TRBJ2-3, with unresolved D. Per the germline V gene, CDR1 is DFQATT and CDR2 is SNEGSKA (reference sequence). V was cut by 8 bases and J by 0 bases, with 12 bases left in between. The CDR3 totals 13 residues. Here the CDR3 reads CSLGYSSTDTQYF. The CDR3 region has the DNA TGCAGTCTAGGGTACTCTAGCACAGATACGCAGTATTTT.

The table lists this clonotype with many counts. The chain is built from TRBV12-5 and TRBJ2-5; D call uncertain. Between the trimmed V and J ends, which lost 2 bases and 5 bases, there was a span of 9 bases. The CDR3 has 13 residues. CDR1 and CDR2 (germline): LGHNT, FRNRAP. In DNA, the CDR3 is TGTGCTAGTGGTTTGTTGGAATCGGAGACCCAGTACTTC. Amino acid sequence: CASGLLESETQYF.

This rearrangement joins TRBV19 to TRBJ2-2; the match to TRBD1 covers 8 bases. J was trimmed by 7 bases and V by 5 bases; bases with no gene match: 12. This CDR3 has 16 amino acids. Germline V CDR1 and CDR2: LNHDA, SQIVND (reference sequence). The chain's CDR3 is CASSYEWTGWSGELFF. CDR3 nucleotide sequence: TGTGCCAGTAGTTATGAGTGGACAGGGTGGAGCGGGGAGCTGTTTTTT. The whole variable domain, filled in from reference TRBV19 and TRBJ2-2, reads DGGITQSPKYLFRKEGQNVTLSCEQNLNHDAMYWYRQDPGQGLRLIYYSQIVNDFQKGDIAEGYSVSREKKESFPLTVTSAQKNPTAFYLCASSYEWTGWSGELFFGEGSRLTVL.

The chain uses TRBV11-2 and TRBJ2-1, with D perhaps matching TRBD2 (6 bases). V was shortened by 4 bases and J by 8 bases, with 18 bases between the two germline ends. This CDR3 is 15 amino acids long. CDR1 SGHAT and CDR2 FQNNGV come from the germline V gene. The CDR3 DNA sequence: TGTGCCAGCAGCTCCCCGGGGGATCTTATGGATGAGCAGTTCTTC. Translation gives CASSSPGDLMDEQFF.

This clonotype was seen at least ten times. The chain joins TRBV20-1 to TRBJ1-5; D remains unclear. The germline V gene encodes CDR1 DFQATT and CDR2 SNEGSKA (reference sequence). This CDR3 is built from 15 residues. V lost 0 bases to trimming and J lost 3 bases, with 12 bases between them. CDR3 residues: CSARDRNRANQPQHF. In nucleotides, the CDR3 is TGCAGTGCTAGAGATAGGAACAGAGCCAATCAGCCCCAGCATTTT.

There are a few counts of this clonotype. The genes are TRBV9 and TRBJ1-6; a possible D gene is TRBD1 (5 bases). The CDR3 extends over 15 amino acids. V gave up 0 bases and J gave up 6 bases, with 10 bases separating them. Per germline, CDR1 SGDLS and CDR2 YYNGEE. The CDR3 spells CASSVEGTTNSPLHF. The CDR3 region has the DNA TGTGCCAGCAGCGTAGAAGGGACGACTAATTCACCCCTCCACTTT. Supplemented by reference TRBV9 and TRBJ1-6, the full variable domain reads DSGVTQTPKHLITATGQRVTLRCSPRSGDLSVYWYQQSLDQGLQFLIQYYNGEERAKGNILERFSAQQFPDLHSELNLSSLELGDSALYFCASSVEGTTNSPLHFGNGTRLTVT.

This clonotype has a count of ten or more. The chain links TRBV18 to TRBJ1-1; a possible D gene is TRBD1 (5 bases). There are 13 residues in the CDR3. Trimming shortened V by 6 bases and J by 5 bases, and 13 bases separated the two germline ends. Germline V gene lookup returns CDR1 KGHSH and CDR2 LQKENI. This chain's CDR3 is CASSPRVGTEAFF. Written as DNA, the CDR3 is TGTGCCAGCTCCCCCAGGGTAGGGACTGAAGCTTTCTTT. Together with reference TRBV18 and TRBJ1-1, the CDR3 gives the full variable domain: NAGVMQNPRHLVRRRGQEARLRCSPMKGHSHVYWYRQLPEEGLKFMVYLQKENIIDESGMPKERFSAEFPKEGPSILRIQQVVRGDSAAYFCASSPRVGTEAFFGQGTRLTVV.

This clonotype was detected ten times or more. CDR3 protein: CASSAGGSTAFF. CDR3 nucleotides: TGCGCCAGCAGCGCAGGAGGTTCCACGGCGTTCTTC. The chain uses TRBV4-1 and TRBJ2-1, with D possibly TRBD2 on 5 matching bases. The ends were cut back, 5 bases at V and 15 bases at J, with 17 bases in the middle. Germline values: CDR1 MGHRA, CDR2 YSYEKL. CDR3 length: 12 amino acids.

Worth noting for this clonotype: Compared with germline, one end of the junction differs, possibly owing to a read error. The V call is TRBV7-9, the J call TRBJ1-2; weak D call: TRBD1 (6 bases). Germline assignment: CDR1 SEHNR and CDR2 FQNEAQ (reference sequence). The CDR3 has 12 residues. The CDR3: CTSSIQGDGYTF. The CDR3 DNA follows: TGTACCAGCAGCATACAGGGAGATGGCTACACCTTC. Combining the CDR3 with reference TRBV7-9 and TRBJ1-2 gives the whole variable domain DTGVSQNPRHKITKRGQNVTFRCDPISEHNRLYWYRQTLGQGPEFLTYFQNEAQLEKSRLLSDRFSAERPKGSFSTLEIQRTEQGDSAMYLCTSSIQGDGYTFGSGTRLTVV.

In this sample, this clonotype turned up a few times. J is TRBJ1-5 and V is TRBV2; possibly TRBD1 for D (5 bases). Germline CDR1 reads SNHLY; CDR2 reads FYNNEI. V lost 5 bases and J 1 base, leaving 15 bases between the germline ends. The CDR3 runs to 16 residues. CDR3 residues: CASSFRGEVSNQPQHF. CDR3 bases: TGTGCCAGCAGTTTCCGAGGGGAGGTAAGCAATCAGCCCCAGCATTTT.

This clonotype was counted ten times or more. The V call is TRBV27, the J call TRBJ2-7; D assignment may be TRBD1 or TRBD2 (5 bases each). Germline V gene lookup returns CDR1 MNHEY and CDR2 SMNVEV (reference sequence). The CDR3 spans 15 residues. The V and J ends lost 0 bases and 6 bases respectively, with 15 bases between them. CDR3 residues: CASSLSSPTGGEQYF. In DNA form, the CDR3 reads TGTGCCAGCAGTTTATCGAGCCCCACAGGAGGCGAGCAGTACTTC.